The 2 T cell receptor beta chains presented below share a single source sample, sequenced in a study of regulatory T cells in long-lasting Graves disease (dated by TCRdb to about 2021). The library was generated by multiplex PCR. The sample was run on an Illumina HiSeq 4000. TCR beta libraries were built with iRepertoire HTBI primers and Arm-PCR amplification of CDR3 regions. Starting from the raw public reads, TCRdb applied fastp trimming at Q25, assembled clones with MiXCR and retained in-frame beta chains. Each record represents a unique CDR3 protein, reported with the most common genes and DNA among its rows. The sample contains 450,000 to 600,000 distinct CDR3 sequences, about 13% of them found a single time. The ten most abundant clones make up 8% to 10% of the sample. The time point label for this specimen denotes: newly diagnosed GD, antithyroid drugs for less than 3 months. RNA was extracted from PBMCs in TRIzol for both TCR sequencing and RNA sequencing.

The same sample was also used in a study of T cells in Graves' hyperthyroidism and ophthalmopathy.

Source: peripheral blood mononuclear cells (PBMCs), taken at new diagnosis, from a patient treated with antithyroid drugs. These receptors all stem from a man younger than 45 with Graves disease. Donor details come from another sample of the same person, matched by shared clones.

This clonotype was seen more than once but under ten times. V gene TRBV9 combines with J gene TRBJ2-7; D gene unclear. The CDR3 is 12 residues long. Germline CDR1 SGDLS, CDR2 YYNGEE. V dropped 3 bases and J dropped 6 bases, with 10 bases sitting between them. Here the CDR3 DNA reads TGTGCCAGCAGCGCAACGAAGGTCGAGCAGTACTTC. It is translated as CASSATKVEQYF.

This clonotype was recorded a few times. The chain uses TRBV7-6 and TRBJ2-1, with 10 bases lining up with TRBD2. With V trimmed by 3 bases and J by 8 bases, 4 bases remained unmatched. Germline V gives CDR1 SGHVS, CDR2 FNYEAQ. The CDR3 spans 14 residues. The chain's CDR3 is CASSFGTSDYEQFF. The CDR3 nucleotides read TGTGCCAGCAGCTTTGGGACTAGCGACTATGAGCAGTTCTTC. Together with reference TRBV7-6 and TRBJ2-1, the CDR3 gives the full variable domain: GAGVSQSPRYKVTKRGQDVALRCDPISGHVSLYWYRQALGQGPEFLTYFNYEAQQDKSGLPNDRFSAERPEGSISTLTIQRTEQRDSAMYRCASSFGTSDYEQFFGPGTRLTVL.